Below are 15 T cell receptor beta chains sequenced from a single sample in a study of blood T cell repertoires in COVID-19. Data came from immunoSEQ multiplex PCR; TCRdb stores just in-frame clones and leaves some out. The repertoire holds 200,000 to 250,000 clones, with 92% as singletons. The sequencing input was peripheral blood. The origin of the receptors is a man aged 30-40 years with acute or convalescent COVID-19.

The CDR3 DNA reads as TGTGCCAGCAGAAATCGGGGGACTACTGGGGCCAACGTCCTGACTTTC. This codes for CASRNRGTTGANVLTF. The chain is built from TRBV11-3 and TRBJ2-6; the match to TRBD2 covers 7 bases. This CDR3 has 16 amino acids. CDR1 is SGHNT, CDR2 YENEEA, per germline. V gave up 6 bases and J gave up 2 bases; unmatched junction bases: 7.

The V call is TRBV27, the J call TRBJ2-7, with D possibly matching TRBD2 (6 bases). This CDR3 contains 14 residues. Deletions cut 5 bases from V and 4 bases from J, with 15 bases between. Germline V gene sequence: CDR1 MNHEY, CDR2 SMNVEV (reference sequence). DNA for the CDR3: TGTGCCAGCAGTGGGACTTCCCCAGCGTACGAGCAGTACTTC. Residues: CASSGTSPAYEQYF.

V gene TRBV23-1 combines with J gene TRBJ2-7; 7 positions match TRBD1. TRBV23-1 is recorded as an ORF, its role being uncertain. This CDR3 region has 15 residues. The J segment lost 1 base and the V segment lost 11 bases, leaving 14 bases of the junction unmatched. In DNA, the CDR3 is TGCGCCCGATCATTCCGGGACAGACTTTCCTACGAGCAGTACTTC. Translated, it gives CARSFRDRLSYEQYF.

The chain recombines TRBV6-5 with TRBJ1-5; the D is unclear. The CDR3 runs to 13 residues. The germline V and J ends were trimmed by 5 bases and 6 bases, with 11 bases remaining between them. Germline CDR1 reads MNHEY; CDR2 reads SVGAGI. The CDR3 loop reads CASSPTSGQPQHF. The CDR3 DNA sequence: TGTGCCAGCAGTCCCACATCAGGTCAGCCCCAGCATTTT.

This sequence joins TRBV5-4 and TRBJ2-3; TRBD2 matches at 9 bases. The CDR3 spans 15 residues. The germline gives CDR1 SGHNT, CDR2 YYREEE (reference sequence). The junction had 4 bases not matched to a gene; V was cut back by 3 bases and J by 2 bases. The CDR3 loop reads CASSSAGGDTDTQYF. CDR3 bases: TGTGCCAGCAGCTCAGCGGGAGGTGACACAGATACGCAGTATTTT.

The rearrangement joins TRBV9 to TRBJ1-6; weak D call: TRBD1 (5 bases). In germline, CDR1 is SGDLS, CDR2 YYNGEE. CDR3 length: 15 amino acids. V was trimmed by 0 bases and J by 5 bases, leaving 9 bases between them. The CDR3 is CASSVGGYDNSPLHF. In DNA, the CDR3 is TGTGCCAGCAGCGTAGGGGGCTATGATAATTCACCCCTCCACTTT.

The gene calls are TRBV5-1 and TRBJ2-3; the D is unclear. The CDR3 is 11 amino acids. CDR1 is SGHRS and CDR2 is YFSETQ in the germline V gene. V lost 5 bases and J lost 3, with 4 bases in between. In nucleotides, the CDR3 is TGCGCCAGCAGTGAGACAGATACGCAGTATTTT. Its protein is CASSETDTQYF.

This chain links TRBV9 with TRBJ1-6, with D possibly matching TRBD1 (5 bases). Germline CDR1 SGDLS, CDR2 YYNGEE. V was trimmed by 0 bases and J by 9 bases, leaving 19 bases between them. CDR3 length equals 17 residues. The CDR3 here is CASSVELDLGLGSPLHF. Written as DNA, the CDR3 is TGTGCCAGCAGCGTAGAATTGGATCTGGGGCTCGGTTCACCCCTCCACTTT.

This clone was recorded only once. The chain joins TRBV24-1 to TRBJ2-7, with TRBD2 matching over 7 bases. The V gene's germline CDR1 is KGHDR and CDR2 SFDVKD. This CDR3 spans 13 amino acids. The V and J ends lost 3 bases and 13 bases, in that order; junction bases with no gene match: 11. CDR3 sequence reads: CATSDDSGTMLYF. The CDR3 DNA is TGTGCCACCAGTGATGATTCCGGGACTATGCTCTACTTC.

The rearrangement joins TRBV28 to TRBJ2-7; tentative D call: TRBD1 (5 bases). Germline CDR1 and CDR2: MDHEN and SYDVKM. There are 14 residues in the CDR3. V lost 10 bases and J lost 0, with 16 bases in between. Here the CDR3 reads CATLGHTGSYEQYF. The CDR3 bases are TGTGCCACCCTCGGCCACACAGGCTCCTACGAGCAGTACTTC.

The V gene is TRBV30, the J gene TRBJ1-6, with a weak D call TRBD1 (6 bases). This CDR3 comprises 14 residues. In germline, CDR1 is GTSNPN, CDR2 SVGIG (reference sequence). V was shortened by 4 bases and J by 8 bases, with 15 bases between the two germline ends. The CDR3: CAWIGGHFDSPLHF. In nucleotides, the CDR3 is TGTGCCTGGATTGGGGGACATTTCGATTCACCCCTCCACTTT.

The chain has TRBV28 and TRBJ1-2; no definite D call. The CDR3 has 12 amino acids. Trimming took off 8 bases at V and 8 bases at J, with 15 bases between the two ends. From germline, CDR1 is MDHEN and CDR2 SYDVKM. The CDR3 DNA follows: TGTGCCAGCTTGGACCCGGGAGTCGGCTACACCTTC. It translates to CASLDPGVGYTF.

The gene calls are TRBV10-3 and TRBJ2-7; TRBD1 matches 12 bases. V shed 6 bases and J 9 bases; nucleotides not matched to a gene: 9. CDR1 is ENHRY, CDR2 SYGVKD, per germline. This CDR3 has 14 residues. CDR3 region: CAISGGTGGGWQYF. DNA for the CDR3: TGTGCCATCAGCGGGGGGACAGGGGGCGGTTGGCAGTACTTC.

The CDR3 region is CASATGGAAFF. CDR3 DNA sequence: TGTGCCAGCGCCACAGGGGGAGCAGCTTTCTTT. J is TRBJ1-1 and V is TRBV3-1 (or the pseudogene TRBV3-2), with 8 bases matching TRBD1. V dropped 8 bases and J dropped 10; count of bases not matched to a gene: 6. The CDR3 length is 11 residues. CDR1 is LGHDT, CDR2 YNNKEL, per germline (reference sequence).

The gene calls are TRBV28 and TRBJ2-7, with 9 nucleotides matching TRBD1. The germline gives CDR1 MDHEN, CDR2 SYDVKM. Trimming took 4 bases from V and 4 from J; bases not matched to a gene: 8. The CDR3 has 15 residues. CDR3 amino acids: CASSSTGTGIYEQYF. For the CDR3, the DNA is TGTGCCAGCAGTTCAACCGGGACAGGGATTTACGAGCAGTACTTC.